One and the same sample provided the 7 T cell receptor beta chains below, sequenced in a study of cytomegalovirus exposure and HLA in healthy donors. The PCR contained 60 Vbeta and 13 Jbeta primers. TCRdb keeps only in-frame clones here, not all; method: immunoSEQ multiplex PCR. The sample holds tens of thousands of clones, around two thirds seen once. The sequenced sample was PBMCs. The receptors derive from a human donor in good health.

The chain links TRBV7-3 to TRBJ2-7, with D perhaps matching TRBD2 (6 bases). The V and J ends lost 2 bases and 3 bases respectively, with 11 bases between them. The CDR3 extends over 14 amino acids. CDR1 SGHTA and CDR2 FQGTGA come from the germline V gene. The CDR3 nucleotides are TGTGCCAGCAGCTTACGGCCGGGAGTCTACGAGCAGTACTTC. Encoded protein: CASSLRPGVYEQYF.

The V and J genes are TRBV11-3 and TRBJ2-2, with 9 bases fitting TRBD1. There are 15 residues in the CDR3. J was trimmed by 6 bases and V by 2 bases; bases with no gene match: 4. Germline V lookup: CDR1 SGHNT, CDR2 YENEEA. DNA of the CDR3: TGTGCCAGCAGCTTAAGGGACAGGGATCCCGGGGAGCTGTTTTTT. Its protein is CASSLRDRDPGELFF.

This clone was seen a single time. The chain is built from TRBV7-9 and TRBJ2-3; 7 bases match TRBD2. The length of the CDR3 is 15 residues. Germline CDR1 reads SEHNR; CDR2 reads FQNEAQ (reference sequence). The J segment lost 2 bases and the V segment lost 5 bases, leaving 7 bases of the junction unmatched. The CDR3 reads CASSVSSGSTDTQYF. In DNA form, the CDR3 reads TGTGCCAGCAGCGTCTCTAGCGGTTCCACAGATACGCAGTATTTT.

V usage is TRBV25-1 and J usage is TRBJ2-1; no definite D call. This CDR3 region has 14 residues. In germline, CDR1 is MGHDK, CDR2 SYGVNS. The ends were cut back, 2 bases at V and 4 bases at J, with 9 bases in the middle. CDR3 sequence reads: CASSEGHVYNEQFF. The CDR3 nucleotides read TGTGCCAGCAGTGAAGGGCACGTATACAATGAGCAGTTCTTC.

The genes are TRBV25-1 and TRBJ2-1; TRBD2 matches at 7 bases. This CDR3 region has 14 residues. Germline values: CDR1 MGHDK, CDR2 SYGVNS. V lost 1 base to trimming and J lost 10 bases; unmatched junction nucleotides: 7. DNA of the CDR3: TGTGCCAGCAGTGAATGGCGGGAGTCAGGAGAGCAGTTCTTC. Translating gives CASSEWRESGEQFF.

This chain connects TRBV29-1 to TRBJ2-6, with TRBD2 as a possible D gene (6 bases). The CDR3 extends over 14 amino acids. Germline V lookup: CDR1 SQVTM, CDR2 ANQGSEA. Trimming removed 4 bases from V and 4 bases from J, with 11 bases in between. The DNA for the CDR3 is TGCAGCGTTGCCAGGGAGGCAGGGGCCAACGTCCTGACTTTC. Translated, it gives CSVAREAGANVLTF.

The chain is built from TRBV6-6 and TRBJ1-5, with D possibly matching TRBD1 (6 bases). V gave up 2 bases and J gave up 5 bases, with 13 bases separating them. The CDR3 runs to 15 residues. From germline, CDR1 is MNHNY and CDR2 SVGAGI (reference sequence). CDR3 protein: CASSYTTGADQPQHF. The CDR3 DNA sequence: TGTGCCAGCAGTTACACGACAGGTGCCGATCAGCCCCAGCATTTT.